This T cell receptor (beta chain) is drawn from a study of cytomegalovirus exposure and HLA in healthy donors (dated by TCRdb to the late 2010s). Regarding the study in general: An earlier analysis of several hundred of the donors reported roughly 270 Gb of sequence data and 117 million unique TCR beta sequences from about 179 million T cells. The study aimed to test whether cataloging public T cell receptors could reveal signatures of past pathogen exposure. Donor age, sex, ethnicity and CMV serostatus were compiled together with the repertoire data. All discovery cohort repertoires had been generated on a single sequencing platform. Of the 350 to 450 genotyped donors, 75% to 85% were placed in the genetic ancestry cluster associated with self-reported Caucasian donors. Across about 370 genotyped donors of the cohort, an average of about 240,000 unique TCR beta nucleotide sequences per donor were sequenced, and roughly 20% of those sequences were non-productive. In a later analysis, previously published TCR beta repertoires from 550 to 750 donors were re-analyzed and high-resolution HLA genotyping was added so that TCR occurrence patterns could be studied. Roughly 290 gigabases of sequencing data and around 88 million unique TCR sequences made up an early release that covered approximately 700 HLA-typed donors. A later genetic analysis used genome-wide SNP genotypes for about 65% of the 666 donors, treating that subset as a discovery cohort. In addition to the first cohort of 650 to 750 subjects, a separate validation cohort of approximately 130 different subjects was used. A handful of DR-DQ haplotypes were handled as single units for association and clustering because linkage in the cohort was strong. Both class I and class II loci were covered by HLA typing, at four-digit resolution. Typing coverage differed by locus: A, B, C, DRB1 and DQB1 were typed in about 629-630 donors, DQA1 in approximately 520, DPA1 in 600 to 610, and DPB1 in 450 to 490. An earlier analysis of some 600 of the donors applied high-throughput TCR beta sequencing to assess whether each TCR beta V gene segment acted as functional or pseudogenic. Rather than drawing on any new phenotypic data, the later analysis identified candidate immune exposures from TCR beta sequences and the way those sequences occurred across donors. High-throughput TCR immunosequencing, statistical association of individual TCRs with disease status, and machine learning were combined to predict cytomegalovirus infection status. The study profiled the T cell repertoires of around 700 subjects by immunosequencing and related them to cytomegalovirus serostatus.

Paper-wide results and their limitations: While some public TCRs were present in many individuals, most TCR sequences turned up only very rarely across donors. In a later genetic analysis, a missense DCLRE1C variant was associated with V-gene and J-gene trimming of TCR beta chains, and the association was replicated in an independent cohort. A later genetic analysis reported fewer N-insertions in productive TCRs among donors in an Asian-associated ancestry cluster than the approximately 670-donor mean. In a later analysis, several top co-occurrence clusters were reported to appear linked to parvovirus B19, influenza, CMV and Epstein-Barr virus. In vitro tests confirmed that a few of the cytomegalovirus-associated TCR beta chains recognize cytomegalovirus antigens. Cytomegalovirus status was reported to be diagnosed by the classifier with high specificity and sensitivity in both the original and validation cohorts. About 17 rarely observed V segments, including chromosome 9 orphons, were excluded from the earlier analysis of some 590 of the donors because counts were too low. A further reported finding was that TCR beta sequences accurately predicted the HLA-A and HLA-B alleles for most subjects in the first cohort. Linkage disequilibrium might explain the correlated functional status among segregating V segments, but an unknown experimental factor could not be excluded. Roughly uniform sequencing depth across donors was assumed in presence/absence analyses, although this assumption may not hold. The 87-base-pair reads could not distinguish some IMGT-functional V segments, including TRBV6-2 and TRBV6-3, so those segments were excluded. In a later analysis, some 17,000 TCR beta sequences were associated with specific HLA alleles at a false discovery rate of 0.05. A group of highly shared sequence variants was considered likely to be a technical artifact of the sequencing pipeline. The cohort was sequenced for TCR beta chains only, and without alpha or paired-chain data the features that could be detected were limited. It was suggested by the authors that the approach could potentially be generalized to other disease states and immunological phenotypes. Assigning TCR associations to individual alleles was difficult when HLA alleles, especially DR and DQ, strongly co-occurred. In an earlier analysis of around 500 of the donors, most TCR beta V segments appeared in productive rearrangements about 90% or about 30% of the time, broadly matching IMGT annotations. A later analysis found that HLA-associated TCR beta chains were more clonally expanded and had lower generation probabilities than equally common non-associated chains. Because some donors lacked HLA typing at each locus, the association tests relied only on the typed subset. The only immune exposure information available for the cohort was CMV serostatus. A later analysis found that TCR association rates varied across HLA loci, with DRB1 alleles showing the most associated TCRs and HLA-C alleles the fewest. The study gave a list of about 150 TCR beta chains associated with cytomegalovirus. According to a later analysis, most CMV-associated TCR beta chains appeared to be HLA-restricted, and the HLA associations seemed to be driven largely by CMV exposure.

V sheds 3 bases and J sheds 6 bases, leaving 9 bases between their ends. The CDR1 and CDR2 encoded by the germline V gene are ENHRY and SYGVKD. The CDR3 runs 13 amino acids, cysteine and phenylalanine included. Only the CDR3 part of the read is kept: 39 bases, read in frame from the first base. The library was produced with the immunoSEQ multiplex PCR assay. For the multiplex PCR, a mixture combining 60 forward primers for TCR Vbeta segments and 13 reverse primers for TCR Jbeta segments was used. The CDR3 region of rearranged TCR beta genes was amplified from genomic DNA by a multiplex PCR assay. Amplified TCR beta libraries were sequenced as 87-base-pair reads on the Illumina HiSeq System. Regarding the original processing steps: Across the roughly 700 repertoires, a later analysis counted tens of millions of unique TCR beta chains, some 11 million of which were shared by at least two donors. A nearest-neighbor algorithm error-corrected the raw reads and collapsed the reads into unique sequences, merging closely related sequences to remove PCR and sequencing errors. CDR3 sequences were aligned to IMGT reference sequences to assign V, D and J gene segments. For a sequence to be retained, a match of at least six nucleotides to both a V gene segment and a J gene segment was required. A rearrangement was called productive if the CDR3 had no stop codons and remained in frame with V and J, and every other rearrangement was called non-productive. Following IMGT convention, CDR3 was defined as the stretch from the second conserved V-encoded cysteine to the conserved J-encoded phenylalanine. The earlier analysis of 450 to 750 of the donors excluded any sequence lacking an unambiguous match to a single V gene segment. An earlier analysis of a few hundred of the donors called V segments functional above 56.7% productive rearrangements and segregating when the between-donor standard deviation exceeded 5%. A statistical classification framework was built to diagnose cytomegalovirus status from the catalog of TCR beta chain sequences. A later analysis assigned V and J genes by comparing TCR nucleotide sequences with IMGT/GENE-DB human TR gene sequences. In a later analysis, CDR3 sequences and most-parsimonious VDJ recombination scenarios were assigned using the TCRdist pipeline. In a later analysis, each TCR beta chain was defined by its CDR3 amino acid sequence together with its V-gene family, and reads without a unique V-gene family were excluded. As a way to deal with suspected cross-contamination and a sequencing artifact, a later analysis dropped nearly 600 nucleotide sequences that were highly shared and had low generation probability. In a later analysis, a clonal expansion index was calculated for each public chain from normalized within-repertoire ranks of inferred template counts. Generation probabilities in a later analysis came from a VDJ recombination model fitted to out-of-frame rearrangements, and those results were checked against IGoR. In a later analysis, hypergeometric tests were used to score TCR-TCR, TCR-HLA and TCR-CMV co-occurrence, with a repertoire-size bias correction applied to TCR pairs. A later analysis estimated false discovery rates by permuting HLA or CMV assignments 20 times. A later analysis grouped co-occurring TCRs with DBSCAN, adding TCRdist sequence similarity when clustering within HLA-allele-positive subsets. Repertoires with fewer than 30,000 or more than 120,000 public chains, plus five repertoires with anomalous nucleotide sharing, were excluded from co-occurrence clustering. TCRdb mirrors the immuneACCESS table, restricted to in-frame sequences. Some clones are absent from its copies; in checked studies, under half trace to an unresolved V gene, and the reason for the others is unknown. Clone size and V and J calls were adopted from that table, with D and trimming inferred from the DNA. The sample table lists approximately 120,000 clones, 65% to 75% of them with a count of one. The ten largest clones capture 3.5% to 5% of the sample.

The cohort was made up of around 720 healthy bone marrow donors. At the time of sampling, all cohort members were nominally healthy, though unrecorded immune exposures were likely present. The donor was CMV seropositive and belonged to the group of a few hundred seropositive cohort members. Every donor gave a peripheral blood sample, and the peripheral blood mononuclear cells from that sample were used for TCR beta sequencing. Genomic DNA extraction from the blood cell samples was performed with the Qiagen DNeasy Blood Extraction Kit. This clone was detected once. Its target antigen remains unknown. Nothing much larger sits one base from this clone, and base qualities are not available.

The TCR comes from a woman aged 45 to 65 in good health and CMV-seropositive. The chain joins TRBV10-3 to TRBJ1-5; the D gene is perhaps TRBD1, on 5 matching bases. The sample taken for sequencing was PBMCs. The encoded CDR3 is CAISDRASQPQHF. The nucleotide sequence is given as TGTGCCATCAGTGACAGGGCTTCTCAGCCCCAGCATTTT.